This T cell receptor (beta chain) was obtained from a study of cytomegalovirus exposure and HLA in healthy donors. Turning to the study itself: A previous analysis identified approximately 110 million unique TCR beta sequences derived from 180 million or so T cells. There were several hundred genotyped donors. Of these, 81% fell in the genetic ancestry cluster associated with self-reported Caucasian donors.

Trimming removed 5 bases at V and 8 bases at J, with 19 bases between. The CDR3 is 15 amino acids. Germline V gene data show CDR1 as MGHRA and CDR2 as YSYEKL. Primers included in the PCR were 60 Vbeta and 13 Jbeta primers. TCRdb's copy holds only in-frame clones and misses some; the assay was immunoSEQ multiplex PCR. The table records around 150,000 clones, 80% of them present only once. This clone has a single count. Its antigen remains unknown. Findings and caveats of the study: The study listed roughly 150 cytomegalovirus-associated TCR beta chains. Accurate predictions that matched the HLA-A and HLA-B alleles of most subjects were reportedly made from TCR beta sequences.

This chain joins TRBV4-1 and TRBJ2-1; D is perhaps TRBD2 (6 bases). The clonotype comes from a man in his forties or fifties in good health and CMV-seropositive. Sequences were obtained from PBMCs. DNA of the CDR3: TGCGCCAGCAGCTCCCCGACTAGTAGGGCCCATGAGCAGTTCTTC. This translates into CASSSPTSRAHEQFF.